This T cell receptor (beta chain) was sequenced for a study of Ad26.COV2.S vaccination and SARS-CoV-2 variants. Overall study results and limits: Measurements of TCR breadth and depth may have given underestimates of the total T cell responses. After vaccination, substantial breadth of spike-specific CD8+ and CD4+ responses was reported.

This CDR3 region has 14 residues. The junction had 4 bases not matched to a gene; V was cut back by 5 bases and J by 4 bases. CDR1 SGHVS and CDR2 FNYEAQ come from the germline V gene. As for this clone: Antigen specificity is unknown.

Measured with immunoSEQ multiplex PCR; TCRdb has only the in-frame clones, and not every one. The sample consists of about 350,000 clones, just over 90% of them appearing once. Sequenced here: peripheral blood, sampled after recovery from COVID-19. This chain uses TRBV7-6 with TRBJ2-5; 10 bases are a match to TRBD1. This TCR was sampled from a human donor who had recovered from COVID-19. The CDR3 loop is CASSVGQGTETQYF. CDR3 DNA sequence: TGTGCCAGCAGCGTGGGACAGGGGACAGAGACCCAGTACTTC.